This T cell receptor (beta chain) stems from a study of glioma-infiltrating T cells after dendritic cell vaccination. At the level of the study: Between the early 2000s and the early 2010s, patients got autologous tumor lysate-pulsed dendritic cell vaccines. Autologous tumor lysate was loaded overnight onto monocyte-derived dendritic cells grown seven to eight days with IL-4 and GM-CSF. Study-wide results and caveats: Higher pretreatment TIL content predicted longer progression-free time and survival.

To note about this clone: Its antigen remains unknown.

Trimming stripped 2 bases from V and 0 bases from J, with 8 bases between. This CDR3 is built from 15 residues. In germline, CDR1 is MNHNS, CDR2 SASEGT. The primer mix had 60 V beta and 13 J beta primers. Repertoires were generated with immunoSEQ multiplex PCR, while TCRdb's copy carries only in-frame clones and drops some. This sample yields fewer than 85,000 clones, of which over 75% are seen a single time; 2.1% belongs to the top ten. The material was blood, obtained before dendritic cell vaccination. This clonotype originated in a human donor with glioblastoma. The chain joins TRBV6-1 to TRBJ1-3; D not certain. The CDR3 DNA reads TGTGCCAGCAGTGAATACTGGGCCTCTGGAAACACCATATATTTT. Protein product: CASSEYWASGNTIYF.